This T cell receptor (beta chain) stems from a study of regulatory T cells in long-lasting Graves disease. Overall study results and limits: Accuracy was perhaps lowered by the small sample size.

As to time point: newly diagnosed GD, antithyroid drugs for less than 3 months. PBMC RNA served as the TCR library source. This clonotype was observed at least ten times. Its antigen is unknown. Construction of TCR beta libraries relied on iRepertoire HTBI primers and on Arm-PCR targeting CDR3 regions. TCRdb analysed the multiplex PCR reads with MiXCR anew, one entry per CDR3 protein. The sample carries fewer than 500,000 distinct CDR3 sequences, around 15% recorded once. The same sample was also used in a study of T cells in Graves' hyperthyroidism and ophthalmopathy. That study adds: A model of 13 V-J pairs discriminated ophthalmopathy from stable hyperthyroidism.

This clonotype originated in a man aged 40-50 years with Graves disease. The starting material was peripheral blood mononuclear cells (PBMCs), obtained at new diagnosis, from a patient treated with antithyroid drugs.

The CDR3 is CASKTSNTGELFF. The CDR3 nucleotides are TGTGCCAGCAAGACCTCGAACACCGGGGAGCTGTTTTTT. This chain connects TRBV6-1 to TRBJ2-2; D is ambiguous. Germline values: CDR1 MNHNS, CDR2 SASEGT. The CDR3 contains 13 residues. Trimming stripped 7 bases from V and 0 bases from J, with 6 bases between.